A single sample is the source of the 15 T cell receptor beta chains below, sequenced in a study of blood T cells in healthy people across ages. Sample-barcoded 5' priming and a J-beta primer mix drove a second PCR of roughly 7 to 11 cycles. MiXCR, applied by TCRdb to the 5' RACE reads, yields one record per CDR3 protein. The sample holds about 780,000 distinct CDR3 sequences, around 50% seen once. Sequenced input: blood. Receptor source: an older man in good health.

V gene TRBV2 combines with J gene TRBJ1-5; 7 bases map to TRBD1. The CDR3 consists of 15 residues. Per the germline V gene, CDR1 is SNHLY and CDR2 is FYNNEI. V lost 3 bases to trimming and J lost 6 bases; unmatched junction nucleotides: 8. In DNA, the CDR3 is TGTGCCAGCAGTGAGAACAGGGGAGGAGCTCAGCCCCAGCATTTT. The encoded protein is CASSENRGGAQPQHF.

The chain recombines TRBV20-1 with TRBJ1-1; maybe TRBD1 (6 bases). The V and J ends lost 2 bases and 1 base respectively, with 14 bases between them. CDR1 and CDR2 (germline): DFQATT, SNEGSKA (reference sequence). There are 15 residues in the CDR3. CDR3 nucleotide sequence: TGCAGTGCTAGACGTCCAGGGGCTGGGAACACTGAAGCTTTCTTT. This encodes CSARRPGAGNTEAFF.

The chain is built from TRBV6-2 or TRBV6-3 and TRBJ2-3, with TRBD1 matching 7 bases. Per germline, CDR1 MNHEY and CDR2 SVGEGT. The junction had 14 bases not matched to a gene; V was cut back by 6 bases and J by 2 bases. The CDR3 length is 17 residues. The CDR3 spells CASRDGPGQTYTDTQYF. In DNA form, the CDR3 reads TGTGCCAGCAGAGACGGCCCGGGACAGACTTACACAGATACGCAGTATTTT.

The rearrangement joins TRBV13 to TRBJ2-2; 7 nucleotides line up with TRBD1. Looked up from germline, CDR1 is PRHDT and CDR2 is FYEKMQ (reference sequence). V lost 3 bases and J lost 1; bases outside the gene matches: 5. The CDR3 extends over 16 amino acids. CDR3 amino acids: CASSFGTEMNTGELFF. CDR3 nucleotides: TGTGCCAGCAGCTTTGGGACAGAGATGAACACCGGGGAGCTGTTTTTT.

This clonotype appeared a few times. CDR3 sequence (DNA): TGTGCCAGCAGCCCGAGGGAGTGGGGCAGGGTCAAAAACATTCAGTACTTC. Its translation: CASSPREWGRVKNIQYF. J is TRBJ2-4 and V is TRBV11-3, with D perhaps given as TRBD1 or TRBD2 (5 bases each). CDR1 is SGHNT, CDR2 YENEEA, per germline. V lost 5 bases, J lost 3 bases, and 20 bases lay in between. The CDR3 runs to 17 residues.

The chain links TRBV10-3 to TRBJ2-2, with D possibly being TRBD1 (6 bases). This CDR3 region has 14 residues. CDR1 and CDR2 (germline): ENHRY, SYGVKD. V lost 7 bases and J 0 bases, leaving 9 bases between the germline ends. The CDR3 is CAINHRANTGELFF. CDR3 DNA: TGTGCCATCAATCACAGGGCGAACACCGGGGAGCTGTTTTTT.

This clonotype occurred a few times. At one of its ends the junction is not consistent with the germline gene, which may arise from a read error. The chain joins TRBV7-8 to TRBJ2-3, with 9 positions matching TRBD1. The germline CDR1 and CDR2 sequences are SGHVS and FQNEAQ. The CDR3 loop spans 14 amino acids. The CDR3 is CVSSSGTGTDTQYF. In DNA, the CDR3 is TGTGTCAGCAGCTCCGGGACAGGGACAGATACGCAGTATTTT.

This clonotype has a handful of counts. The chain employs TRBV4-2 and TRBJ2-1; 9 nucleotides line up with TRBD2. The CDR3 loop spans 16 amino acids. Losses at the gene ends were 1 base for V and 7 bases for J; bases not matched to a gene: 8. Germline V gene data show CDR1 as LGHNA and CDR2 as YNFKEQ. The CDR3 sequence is CASSQVIAGALNEQFF. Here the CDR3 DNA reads TGTGCCAGCAGCCAAGTGATAGCGGGAGCGCTTAATGAGCAGTTCTTC.

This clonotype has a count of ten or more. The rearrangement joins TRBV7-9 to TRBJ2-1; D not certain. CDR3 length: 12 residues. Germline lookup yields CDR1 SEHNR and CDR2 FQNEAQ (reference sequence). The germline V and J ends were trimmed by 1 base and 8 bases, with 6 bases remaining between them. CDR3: CASSLEVYEQFF. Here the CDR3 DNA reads TGTGCCAGCAGCTTAGAAGTATATGAGCAGTTCTTC.

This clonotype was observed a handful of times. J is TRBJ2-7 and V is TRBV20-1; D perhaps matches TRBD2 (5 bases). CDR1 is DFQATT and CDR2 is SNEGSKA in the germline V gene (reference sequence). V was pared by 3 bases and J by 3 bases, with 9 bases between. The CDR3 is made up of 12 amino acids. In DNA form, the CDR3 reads TGCAGTGCTAGTCCTCGGGGCTACGAGCAGTACTTC. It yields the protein CSASPRGYEQYF.

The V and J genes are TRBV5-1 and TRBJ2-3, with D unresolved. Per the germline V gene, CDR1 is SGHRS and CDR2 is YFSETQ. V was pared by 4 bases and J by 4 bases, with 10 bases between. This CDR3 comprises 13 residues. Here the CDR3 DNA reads TGCGCCAGCAGCCCACCCGAGGCAGATACGCAGTATTTT. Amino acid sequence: CASSPPEADTQYF.

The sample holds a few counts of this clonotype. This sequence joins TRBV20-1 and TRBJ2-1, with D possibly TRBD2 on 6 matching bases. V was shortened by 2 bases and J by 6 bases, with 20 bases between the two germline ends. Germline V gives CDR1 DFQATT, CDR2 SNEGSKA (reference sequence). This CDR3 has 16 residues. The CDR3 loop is CSARHTLRTTGNEQFF. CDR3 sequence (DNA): TGCAGTGCTAGACACACGCTTCGGACTACGGGCAATGAGCAGTTCTTC.

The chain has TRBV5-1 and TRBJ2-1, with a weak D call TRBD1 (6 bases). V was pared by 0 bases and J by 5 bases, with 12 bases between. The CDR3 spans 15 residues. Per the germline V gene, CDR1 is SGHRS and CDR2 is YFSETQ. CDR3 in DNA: TGCGCCAGCAGCTTGGCAGGGGACACTAACAATGAGCAGTTCTTC. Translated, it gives CASSLAGDTNNEQFF. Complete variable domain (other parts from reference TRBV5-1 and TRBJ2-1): KAGVTQTPRYLIKTRGQQVTLSCSPISGHRSVSWYQQTPGQGLQFLFEYFSETQRNKGNFPGRFSGRQFSNSRSEMNVSTLELGDSALYLCASSLAGDTNNEQFFGPGTRLTVL.

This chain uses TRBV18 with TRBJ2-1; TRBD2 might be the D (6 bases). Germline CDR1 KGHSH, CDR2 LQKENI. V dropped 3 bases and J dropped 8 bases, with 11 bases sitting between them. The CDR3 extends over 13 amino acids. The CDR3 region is CASSPVEGDEQFF. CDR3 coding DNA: TGTGCCAGCTCACCGGTGGAGGGCGATGAGCAGTTCTTC. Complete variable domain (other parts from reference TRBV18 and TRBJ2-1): NAGVMQNPRHLVRRRGQEARLRCSPMKGHSHVYWYRQLPEEGLKFMVYLQKENIIDESGMPKERFSAEFPKEGPSILRIQQVVRGDSAAYFCASSPVEGDEQFFGPGTRLTVL.

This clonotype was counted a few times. CDR3 coding DNA: TGTGCCAGCAGTTCCACCCCCTATTTAGGACTAGCGGGAGTTGGTCATGAGCAGTTCTTC. Translation: CASSSTPYLGLAGVGHEQFF. The genes are TRBV6-5 and TRBJ2-1; 13 positions agree with TRBD2. With 4 bases clipped from V and 8 bases from J, the junction kept 20 bases outside the gene matches. Germline V gene lookup returns CDR1 MNHEY and CDR2 SVGAGI. The CDR3 consists of 20 residues.